This TCR beta chain was recorded in a study of CD8 T cells in Susac syndrome. Sequencing of TCR beta was performed on blood CD8+ T cells and on blood CD4+ T cells. Random hexamers were used to reverse transcribe the RNA input (about 0.45 to 1 ug). Multiplex immunoSEQ PCR targeted 54 Vbeta and 13 Jbeta TCR beta segments. From the immunoSEQ multiplex PCR reads, TCRdb called clonotypes with MiXCR, one entry per CDR3 protein. The repertoire holds 180,000 or so distinct CDR3 sequences, roughly 95% seen once, with about 0.095% in the top ten. CDR1 and CDR2 from the germline V gene are SEHNR and FQNEAQ (reference sequence). The CDR3 is 15 amino acids. With 0 bases clipped from V and 2 bases from J, the junction kept 1 base outside the gene matches.

Sequencing was carried out using CD4+ T cells from PBMCs. The V and J genes are TRBV7-9 and TRBJ2-5; 9 positions match TRBD2. This sequence was found in a human donor in good health. CDR3 in DNA: TGTGCCAGCAGCTTAGCTAGCGGGAGTCAAGAGACCCAGTACTTC. Its translation is CASSLASGSQETQYF.